The clone carrying this T cell receptor beta chain has a handful of counts. TCRdb processed the RT-PCR reads anew with MiXCR; each CDR3 protein has one entry. The data show about 170,000 distinct CDR3 sequences, more than 10% seen once. V lost 2 bases, J lost 8 bases, and 5 bases stayed unmatched. In germline, CDR1 is SGHDT, CDR2 YYEEEE. The CDR3 runs 14 residues. The source of the sample is a study of response to subunit inactivated influenza vaccine. These sequences were also reported in another study, on T cells expressing NK-cell markers. That work states: 5'RACE template switching built TCR beta cDNA with unique molecular identifiers. According to the study, TCR beta repertoires originated from sorted CD3+CD56+NKG2C+, CD3+CD56+NKG2C- and CD3+CD56-NKG2C+ T cells. The eight sequenced donors comprised seven who were HCMV-seropositive and one who was seronegative. In several experiments, sorting was restricted to alpha-beta TCR T cells by an anti-gamma-delta TCR antibody. These clonotypes additionally ranked first within the CD3+CD56-NKG2C+ fraction of a handful of donors.

The chain links TRBV5-6 to TRBJ2-7; 12 bases map to TRBD1. The sample here was CD8+ T cells sorted from PBMCs, taken about 12 days after vaccination. The TCR sequence derives from a man aged 45 to 65 who received an inactivated influenza vaccine. The chain's CDR3 is CASSFGTGGAKQYF. The CDR3 DNA follows: TGTGCCAGCAGCTTCGGGACAGGGGGCGCGAAGCAGTACTTC.